This T cell receptor beta chain was identified during a study of response to subunit inactivated influenza vaccine (dated by TCRdb to 2016 to 2019). At the level of the whole study: The study used deep quantitative T cell receptor repertoire profiling to track responses to a trivalent subunit inactivated influenza vaccine.

This clonotype was seen more than once but under ten times. Its cognate antigen has yet to be identified. There are no base qualities to consult, and no much larger clone falls within one base. The paper as a whole reports these results and caveats: The authors suggested that each seasonal influenza vaccination may recruit only a limited number of new T cells.

Libraries were made using RT-PCR. The run used an Illumina HiSeq 2500. Clones were called with MiXCR by TCRdb after fastp trimmed the public reads at Q25, and only in-frame beta chains were retained. Rows are unified per CDR3 protein, each entry keeping the most common DNA and genes. The sample table records about 500,000 distinct CDR3 sequences; about 17% of these occur just once. 2.5% to 3.5% of the sample is in the top ten clones. The source material was CD4+ T cells sorted from PBMCs, sampled less than 30 months after vaccination. The TCR sequence derives from a man aged 50 to 75 who received an inactivated influenza vaccine. Donor details come from another sample of the same person, matched by shared clones.

The CDR3 reads as follows: CASSFTSVDTQYF. The nucleotides are TGTGCCAGCAGCTTCACTAGTGTAGATACGCAGTATTTT. The chain is assembled from TRBV7-3 and TRBJ2-3; TRBD2 might be the D gene, on 5 matching bases. Taken from cysteine to phenylalanine, the CDR3 has 13 residues. Solely the CDR3 DNA is kept, with 39 bases framed from the first base. The germline V gene encodes CDR1 SGHTA and CDR2 FQGTGA. The germline ends are 9 bases apart after V is trimmed by 3 bases and J by 5 bases.